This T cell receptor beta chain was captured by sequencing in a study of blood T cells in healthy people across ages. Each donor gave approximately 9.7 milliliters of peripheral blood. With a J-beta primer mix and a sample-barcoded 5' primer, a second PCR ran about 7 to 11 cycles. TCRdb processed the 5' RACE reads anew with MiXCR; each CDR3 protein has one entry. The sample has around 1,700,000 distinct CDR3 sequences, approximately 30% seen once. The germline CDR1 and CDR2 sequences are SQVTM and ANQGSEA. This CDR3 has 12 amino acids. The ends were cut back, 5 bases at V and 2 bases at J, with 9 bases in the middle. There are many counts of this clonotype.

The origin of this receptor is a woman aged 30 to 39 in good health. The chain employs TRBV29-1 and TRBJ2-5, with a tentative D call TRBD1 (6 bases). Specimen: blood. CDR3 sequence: CSVLGQQETQYF. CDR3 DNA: TGCAGCGTTCTTGGACAGCAAGAGACCCAGTACTTC.